This T cell receptor (beta chain) was retrieved from a study of OX40 agonist ivuxolimab in advanced cancers. Profiling relied on immunoSEQ multiplex PCR, and the TCRdb table lists in-frame clones only, not all of them. The sample records about 36,000 clones, about 78% being singletons. This CDR3 region has 14 residues. V gave up 4 bases and J gave up 5 bases, with 14 bases separating them. CDR1 is PRHDT and CDR2 is FYEKMQ in the germline V gene (reference sequence). The chain couples TRBV13 to TRBJ1-1; D not resolved. The sample consisted of CD4+ or CD8+ T cells sorted from blood, taken in a trial of the OX40 agonist ivuxolimab. The receptor comes from an adult with an advanced solid tumor such as melanoma, head and neck, liver or kidney cancer. The CDR3 region is CASSSGQGWTEAFF. CDR3 in DNA: TGTGCCAGCAGCTCCGGCCAAGGGTGGACTGAAGCTTTCTTT.